This T cell receptor beta chain emerged from a study of cytotoxic CD8 clonotypes in ibrutinib-treated CLL. Study in general: Sequenced samples delivered averages of roughly 260,000 productive templates and tens of thousands of productive rearrangements.

Libraries of TCR beta were made from 1.5 to 2 micrograms of genomic DNA that came from cryopreserved PBMCs. About this clone: Its matching antigen is unknown.

General study results and limits: Clonality rose at ibrutinib response, held steady in sustained remission, and fell toward baseline at progression. Stable or contracted on treatment, public clonotypes were also uncommon.

The table came from immunoSEQ multiplex PCR; TCRdb's copy has only in-frame clones and leaves some out. The profile shows about 140,000 clones, approximately 90% of them singletons. Looked up from germline, CDR1 is MNHEY and CDR2 is SVGAGI. J lost 3 bases, V lost 4 bases, and 6 bases had no gene match. The CDR3 totals 15 residues. V usage is TRBV6-5 and J usage is TRBJ1-1; the match to TRBD1 covers 9 bases. The source was PBMCs, collected after 12 months of ibrutinib treatment. The TCR was taken from a human donor with chronic lymphocytic leukemia. The CDR3 sequence: CASSSGQGGYTEAFF. Written as DNA, the CDR3 is TGTGCCAGCAGTTCGGGACAGGGTGGATACACTGAAGCTTTCTTT.